Shown below are 21 T cell receptor beta chains from a single sample sequenced in a study of shared clonotypes between healthy human individuals. The method was immunoSEQ multiplex PCR; TCRdb's version includes in-frame clones alone and lacks a portion of them. The sample includes over 850,000 clones, 78% of them seen just once. Sequencing input: memory CD4+ T cells from PBMCs. Regarding subset: CD45RA-negative fraction. The origin of the receptors is a man between 18 and 29 years old in good health. Some clones in this sample may be carry-over from other donors' samples.

The rearrangement uses TRBV14 and TRBJ2-7, with no clear D. Germline loops: CDR1 SGHDN, CDR2 FVKESK. The V end lost 4 bases, the J end lost 2 bases, and 12 bases lay between the germline ends. This CDR3 is built from 14 residues. The CDR3 region is CASSRGGPTYEQYF. The DNA of the CDR3 is TGTGCCAGCAGCCGTGGCGGCCCCACCTACGAGCAGTACTTC.

V is TRBV27 and J is TRBJ2-1, with 11 positions matching TRBD1. This CDR3 comprises 15 residues. Germline V gene data show CDR1 as MNHEY and CDR2 as SMNVEV (reference sequence). With 6 bases clipped from V and 9 bases from J, the junction kept 10 bases outside the gene matches. Here the CDR3 reads CASSLGTGGPGEQFF. CDR3 nucleotides: TGTGCCAGCAGCTTAGGGACAGGGGGGCCGGGTGAGCAGTTCTTC.

CDR3 in amino acids: CASQGILYSNQPQHF. The CDR3 region has the DNA TGTGCGTCACAGGGAATCCTGTATAGCAATCAGCCCCAGCATTTT. V and J are TRBV28 and TRBJ1-5; a weak D match, TRBD1 (6 bases). The CDR3 has 15 amino acids. Germline assignment: CDR1 MDHEN and CDR2 SYDVKM.

The chain recombines TRBV27 with TRBJ2-3; possible D gene TRBD2, 5 bases. This CDR3 is built from 13 residues. Trimming removed 2 bases from V and 9 bases from J, with 12 bases in between. Germline V gene lookup returns CDR1 MNHEY and CDR2 SMNVEV (reference sequence). The CDR3 spells CASSLGFRGTQYF. In DNA, the CDR3 is TGTGCCAGCAGTTTAGGGTTCCGGGGAACGCAGTATTTT.

This clone was observed a single time. V usage is TRBV6-1 and J usage is TRBJ2-3; no reliable D call. CDR1 and CDR2 (germline): MNHNS, SASEGT. V lost 6 bases to trimming and J lost 2 bases, with 6 bases between them. CDR3 length: 12 residues. Here the CDR3 DNA reads TGTGCCAGCAGGGATCTCACAGATACGCAGTATTTT. Its protein is CASRDLTDTQYF.

This clone appeared a few times. The chain links TRBV29-1 to TRBJ1-3; perhaps TRBD1 as D (5 bases). This CDR3 contains 15 residues. Looked up from germline, CDR1 is SQVTM and CDR2 is ANQGSEA. Between the trimmed V and J ends, which lost 4 bases and 1 base, there was a span of 14 bases. CDR3 protein: CSVGSWGRSGNTIYF. CDR3 DNA sequence: TGCAGCGTTGGGTCGTGGGGCCGTTCTGGAAACACCATATATTTT.

J is TRBJ1-1 and V is TRBV18; a weak D match, TRBD1 (6 bases). The CDR3 contains 14 residues. The V end lost 3 bases, the J end lost 5 bases, and 13 bases lay between the germline ends. Germline V CDR1 and CDR2: KGHSH, LQKENI. CDR3 in amino acids: CASSPRGARTEAFF. The CDR3 coding sequence is TGTGCCAGCTCACCTCGGGGGGCTAGGACTGAAGCTTTCTTT.

In this sample, this clone turned up many times. The CDR3 here is CSVANRGRGTEAFF. The CDR3 bases are TGCAGCGTCGCAAACAGGGGGCGCGGCACTGAAGCTTTCTTT. J is TRBJ1-1 and V is TRBV29-1, with 9 positions matching TRBD1. The V segment lost 6 bases and the J segment 4 bases; nucleotides outside the gene matches: 9. The V gene's germline CDR1 is SQVTM and CDR2 ANQGSEA. This CDR3 is built from 14 residues.

This clone was counted only a few times. The chain joins TRBV7-7 to TRBJ1-2, with D hard to call. The CDR3 has 13 residues. Trimming shortened V by 6 bases and J by 9 bases, and 17 bases separated the two germline ends. Per germline, CDR1 SSHAT and CDR2 FNYEAQ (reference sequence). CDR3 nucleotides: TGTGCCAGCAGACGAGGAGGAGGGTTTAGCTACACCTTC. This gives the protein CASRRGGGFSYTF.

The gene calls are TRBV29-1 and TRBJ2-7; the D gene is possibly TRBD2 (5 bases). The CDR3 length is 12 residues. Trimming left V 7 bases short and J 7 bases short, with 17 bases between. Germline CDR1 SQVTM, CDR2 ANQGSEA. The chain's CDR3 is CSGRGFDREQYF. CDR3 coding DNA: TGCAGCGGACGGGGATTTGATAGGGAGCAGTACTTC.

The rearrangement links TRBV29-1 to TRBJ2-2, with 9 bases identical to TRBD1. The CDR3 has 14 residues. The germline V gene has CDR1 SQVTM and CDR2 ANQGSEA. V shed 6 bases and J 6 bases; nucleotides not matched to a gene: 8. The CDR3 spells CSVDGTGPPGELFF. CDR3 nucleotide sequence: TGCAGCGTAGACGGGACAGGGCCCCCCGGGGAGCTGTTTTTT.

This sequence joins TRBV28 and TRBJ1-3; D call uncertain. Trimming cost V 4 bases and J 2 bases, with 6 bases left between them. Germline V gives CDR1 MDHEN, CDR2 SYDVKM. The CDR3 is made up of 13 amino acids. CDR3 region: CASSSATGNTIYF. The CDR3 DNA reads TGTGCCAGCAGTTCCGCTACTGGAAACACCATATATTTT.

Concerning this clone itself: Different DNA sequences within this sample yield the same CDR3. The CDR3 DNA reads TGTGCCAGCAGCGTGGGAGCGGGAGGGTTCTACGAGCAGTACTTC. Protein: CASSVGAGGFYEQYF. The V gene is TRBV9, the J gene TRBJ2-7; 10 bases are a match to TRBD2. Germline CDR1 reads SGDLS; CDR2 reads YYNGEE. The CDR3 sequence is 15 residues long. With 2 bases clipped from V and 3 bases from J, the junction kept 5 bases outside the gene matches.

The rearrangement uses TRBV29-1 and TRBJ2-1; 7 bases match TRBD1. The CDR3 has 12 residues. V lost 6 bases to trimming and J lost 8 bases; unmatched junction nucleotides: 7. The germline gives CDR1 SQVTM, CDR2 ANQGSEA. In DNA, the CDR3 is TGCAGCGTATCCACAGGGACAGATGAGCAGTTCTTC. Translating gives CSVSTGTDEQFF.

V and J are TRBV5-1 and TRBJ2-2; possibly TRBD2 for D (5 bases). V lost 1 base and J 5 bases, leaving 9 bases between the germline ends. This CDR3 region has 14 residues. Germline CDR1 reads SGHRS; CDR2 reads YFSETQ. The CDR3 DNA follows: TGCGCCAGCAGCTTGTCTAGCCGGACCGGGGAGCTGTTTTTT. Protein product: CASSLSSRTGELFF.

The chain combines TRBV10-2 with TRBJ2-7; a weak D match, TRBD1 (6 bases). Looked up from germline, CDR1 is WSHSY and CDR2 is SAAADI. This CDR3 has 17 residues. The V end was cut by 1 base, the J end by 0 bases, with 16 bases between. CDR3 nucleotide sequence: TGCGCCAGCAGTGAGTTGGTTCGGCAGGGGAGCTCCTACGAGCAGTACTTC. Translating gives CASSELVRQGSSYEQYF.

The chain recombines TRBV11-2 with TRBJ2-3; the D gene could be TRBD1 or TRBD2 (5 bases each). This CDR3 has 13 residues. The germline V gene encodes CDR1 SGHAT and CDR2 FQNNGV. V was clipped by 11 bases and J by 6 bases, with 18 bases between them. CDR3 residues: CAGGAARSDTQYF. The CDR3 DNA reads TGTGCCGGGGGAGCGGCCCGGTCGGATACGCAGTATTTT.

Comments on this clone: This is likely an artifact of a read error, given a far larger clone one base away. The same CDR3 arises from other DNA sequences in this sample as well. The chain couples TRBV11-2 to TRBJ2-3, with D hard to call. The CDR3 is 13 amino acids. Germline V gene lookup returns CDR1 SGHAT and CDR2 FQNNGV. The germline V and J ends were trimmed by 1 base and 3 bases, with 5 bases remaining between them. CDR3 in DNA: TGTGCCAGCAGCTTAGCTGGGACAGATACGCAGTATTTT. The encoded protein is CASSLAGTDTQYF.

The rearrangement links TRBV6-5 to TRBJ1-1; 7 bases map to TRBD1. V shed 2 bases, J shed 1 base, and the junction held 7 bases outside the gene matches. CDR1 MNHEY and CDR2 SVGAGI come from the germline V gene. The CDR3 consists of 16 residues. CDR3 in amino acids: CASSYLNRGPNTEAFF. CDR3 sequence (DNA): TGTGCCAGCAGTTACCTAAACAGGGGCCCGAACACTGAAGCTTTCTTT.

CDR3 DNA sequence: TGTGCCAGCAGCTCCGGGACAGGGGGTGAAGCTTTCTTT. This sequence encodes CASSSGTGGEAFF. The chain combines TRBV5-4 with TRBJ1-1, with 11 bases matching TRBD1. The CDR3 loop spans 13 amino acids. Germline CDR1 is SGHNT and CDR2 is YYREEE (reference sequence). V dropped 3 bases and J dropped 7; count of bases not matched to a gene: 2.

There are a few counts of this clone. This chain connects TRBV7-2 to TRBJ2-5; 14 bases fit TRBD2. The length of the CDR3 is 16 residues. V shed 5 bases, J shed 4 bases, and the junction held 6 bases outside the gene matches. Germline V gives CDR1 SGHTA, CDR2 FQGNSA. CDR3 protein: CASSIGLAGGRETQYF. CDR3 nucleotide sequence: TGTGCCAGCAGCATAGGACTAGCGGGAGGAAGAGAGACCCAGTACTTC. Drawing the rest from reference TRBV7-2 and TRBJ2-5, the complete variable domain is GAGVSQSPSNKVTEKGKDVELRCDPISGHTALYWYRQSLGQGLEFLIYFQGNSAPDKSGLPSDRFSAERTGGSVSTLTIQRTQQEDSAVYLCASSIGLAGGRETQYFGPGTRLLVL.